The text below deals with one TCR beta chain. Its antigen is currently unknown. This specimen comes from a study of blood T cells in healthy people across ages. Whole-study findings and limits: Unsorted PBMC input precluded a conclusive naive versus antigen-experienced comparison. More naive CD4+ cells and higher diversity were found in long-lived than in aged donors.

V shed 2 bases and J 3 bases; nucleotides not matched to a gene: 2. Germline CDR1 SQVTM, CDR2 ANQGSEA. The CDR3 contains 14 residues. The authors drew around 11 milliliters of peripheral blood from each donor. At least 6 micrograms of total RNA were extracted per sample. A J-beta primer mix and a sample-barcoded 5' primer were used in a second PCR of roughly 7 to 12 cycles. MiXCR, run by TCRdb on the 5' RACE reads, gives a single entry per CDR3 protein. The sample contains around 850,000 distinct CDR3 sequences, roughly 34% of which appear only once. J is TRBJ2-3 and V is TRBV29-1; 10 positions agree with TRBD1. Sequencing used blood. The receptor comes from a man aged 18 to 30 in good health. This chain's CDR3 is CSVEKGQGTDTQYF. CDR3 bases: TGCAGCGTTGAAAAGGGACAGGGGACAGATACGCAGTATTTT.